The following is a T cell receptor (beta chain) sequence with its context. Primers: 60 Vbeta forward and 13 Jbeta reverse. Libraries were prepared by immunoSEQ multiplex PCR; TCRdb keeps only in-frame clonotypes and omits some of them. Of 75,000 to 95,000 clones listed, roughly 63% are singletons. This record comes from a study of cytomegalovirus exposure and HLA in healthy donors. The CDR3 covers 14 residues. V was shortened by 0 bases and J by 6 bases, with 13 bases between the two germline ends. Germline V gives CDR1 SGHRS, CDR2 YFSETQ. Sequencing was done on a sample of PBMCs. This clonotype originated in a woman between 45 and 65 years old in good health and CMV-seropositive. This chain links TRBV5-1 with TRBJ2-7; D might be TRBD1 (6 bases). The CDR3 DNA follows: TGCGCCAGCAGCTTGGAAACAGGGTCCCTCGAGCAGTACTTC. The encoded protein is CASSLETGSLEQYF.